This TCR beta chain stems from a study of shared clonotypes between healthy human individuals. Study-level background: Each donor contributed plates that comprised three CD4 naive, three CD4 memory, two CD8 naive and one CD8 memory.

V shed 5 bases and J 0 bases; nucleotides not matched to a gene: 15. The CDR3 sequence is 20 residues long. Germline CDR1 and CDR2: MNHEY and SMNVEV (reference sequence). About this clone itself: What it binds is not known.

CD45RO-negative, CCR7-selected cells formed the naive CD8 fraction, which excluded terminally differentiated effector memory CD45RA+ cells. Healthy and HIV-negative, the adult donors had no recent acute infections or vaccinations. Study outcomes and limitations: Relative to memory subsets, naive subsets generally showed larger estimated richness. Among non-shared clonotypes, generation probabilities were lower than among those shared by all four donors.

Repertoires were generated with immunoSEQ multiplex PCR, while TCRdb's copy carries only in-frame clones and drops some. The sample lists around 2.1 million clones, under 95% occurring once. Material for sequencing was naive CD8+ T cells from PBMCs. The chain carries TRBV27 and TRBJ2-6; TRBD1 agrees at 8 bases. The source is a man aged 18 to 29 in good health. Some clones in this sample may be carry-over from other donors' samples. In DNA form, the CDR3 reads TGTGCCAGCAGTACACCCCGGGCGGAGACAGGGGCCTCTGGGGCCAACGTCCTGACTTTC. Amino acid sequence: CASSTPRAETGASGANVLTF.